This T cell receptor (beta chain) originates from a study of blood T cell repertoires in COVID-19 (dated by TCRdb to the early 2020s). Describing the broader study: The collaborator samples originated in the United States, Italy and Spain and spanned the acute and convalescent phases of COVID-19. The prospective study material was composed of cDNA or gDNA derived from T cells, B-cell-depleted T cells, or PBMCs. Deeply sampled blood TCRbeta repertoires from subjects exposed to, actively infected with, or recovered from COVID-19 were included in the dataset. The repertoires were released in a freely available public database intended as a resource for research on the immune response to SARS-CoV-2. Samples were obtained from the ongoing ImmuneRACE study (first 160 participants) and from 1,254 subjects provided by 6 global collaborators. A de-identified subject ID, COVID-19 status, age in years and sex were almost always included in the sample metadata. HLA class I and class II types, where available, came from metadata supplied by the sample provider rather than from assay-based typing.

TCRbeta CDR3 regions were amplified from genomic DNA using the immunoSEQ Assay, a bias-controlled multiplex PCR. The published analysis was carried out like this. Within the assay, amplification of reference gene primers was used to estimate how many nucleated cells each sample contained. To quantify the absolute abundance of each unique TCRbeta CDR3 rearrangement, sequence reads were collapsed and filtered. Productive Simpson clonality was computed per sample as the square root of Simpson's diversity index over productive rearrangements. TCRdb's version of the immuneACCESS table is confined to in-frame rearrangements and falls short of the full clone set. An unresolved V gene accounts for under half of the shortfall where checked; the remainder is of unknown origin. The V and J calls and clone size were taken over from that table, and D and trimming were inferred from the DNA. For this sample there are 150,000 to 200,000 clones; around 80% appear just once. Around 6% of the sample goes to the ten largest clones.

Participants in the prospective study were aged roughly 18 to 100 years, lived in over 20 United States geographic areas, and enrolled through a virtual design. Cohort assignment in the prospective study relied on participant-reported clinical history from a screening survey and a study questionnaire. Recovered participants in ImmuneRACE Cohort 3 were defined as having two consecutive negative NP/OP PCR tests, clearance from a healthcare professional, or resolution of symptoms. Mobile phlebotomists in the prospective study collected whole blood, serum and a nasopharyngeal or oropharyngeal swab from every participant. Prospective study participants could optionally give additional blood draws and questionnaires over an approximately two-month period. Prospective study blood samples were shipped either frozen or at room temperature before DNA extraction. With regard to this clone: There is no known antigen for this receptor. Base qualities are missing; no much larger clone stands one base away.

Overall study results and their limits: The amount of clinical and demographic metadata varied by source and participant and was provided uncurated.

Cut back by 3 bases and 5 bases, the V and J ends lie 11 bases apart. The CDR3 goes from the cysteine to the phenylalanine over 14 residues. Of all the DNA, just the CDR3 is kept, 42 bases in frame from base 1. Sequences LGHDT (CDR1) and YNNKEL (CDR2) are obtained from the germline V gene (reference sequence). Recombination connected TRBV3-1 (or the pseudogene TRBV3-2) to TRBJ2-1, and TRBD2 may be the D gene, going by 6 matching bases. The sequencing sample was made of PBMCs or T cells enriched from blood (not recorded which). The sequence derives from a man aged 40-49 years who had recovered from COVID-19. The CDR3 protein sequence reads: CASSHHGGHNEQFF. The DNA is as follows: TGTGCCAGCAGCCATCACGGGGGTCACAATGAGCAGTTCTTC.